This T cell receptor (beta chain) is drawn from a study of shared clonotypes between healthy human individuals. Study-wide points: Generally, naive subsets (rather than memory subsets) showed larger estimated richness. Sequencing depth was expected to affect clonotype sharing among donors. Donor scarcity curtailed the genetic and exposure-history diversity represented herein.

V was trimmed by 3 bases and J by 5 bases, leaving 11 bases between them. From germline, CDR1 is SGDLS and CDR2 YYNGEE. This CDR3 spans 13 amino acids. Some clones are missing from TCRdb's copy, which holds only in-frame ones; the method was immunoSEQ multiplex PCR. The data hold fewer than 850,000 clones, with around 96% observed a single time. Naive-designated CD8 cells lacked CD45RO, were positively enriched for CCR7, and omitted terminally differentiated effector memory CD45RA+ cells. Concerning this clone: Antigen specificity is unknown. Other DNA sequences in the same sample also yield this CDR3.

This sequence originates from a man aged 30 to 39 in good health. The chain uses TRBV9 and TRBJ1-2; a possible D gene is TRBD1 (5 bases). Sequenced material: naive CD8+ T cells sorted from blood. The CDR3 protein is CASSAGTVYGYTF. CDR3 coding DNA: TGTGCCAGCAGCGCCGGGACGGTTTATGGCTACACCTTC. Combining the CDR3 with reference TRBV9 and TRBJ1-2 gives the whole variable domain DSGVTQTPKHLITATGQRVTLRCSPRSGDLSVYWYQQSLDQGLQFLIQYYNGEERAKGNILERFSAQQFPDLHSELNLSSLELGDSALYFCASSAGTVYGYTFGSGTRLTVV.